This T cell receptor beta chain was sequenced during a study of T cells in Graves' hyperthyroidism and ophthalmopathy. The TCR beta CDR3 regions underwent amplification using RNA transcripts as the source. First-round RT-PCR with HTBI primers amplified the TCR CDR3 region. TCRdb fed the multiplex PCR reads into MiXCR, producing one record per CDR3 protein. The sample has 300,000 to 450,000 distinct CDR3 sequences; 15% to 18% are singletons. This clonotype was picked up many times. In germline, CDR1 is MNHNS, CDR2 SASEGT. V was pared by 3 bases and J by 0 bases, with 4 bases of the junction left unmatched. The CDR3 consists of 15 residues.

Sequencing used blood. The chain couples TRBV6-1 to TRBJ1-1, with 7 nucleotides matching TRBD1. The TCR sequence derives from a woman aged 18-29 years with Graves' hyperthyroidism that later progressed to Graves' ophthalmopathy. The CDR3 bases are TGTGCCAGCAGTGACACCGGGACAGTGAACACTGAAGCTTTCTTT. This sequence encodes CASSDTGTVNTEAFF.